The sequence of this T cell receptor beta chain was determined in a study of CD8+CD57+ T cells in acquired aplastic anemia. Study at large: DNA recovered from sorted CD4+ and CD8+ cells had a mean of about 3 ug.

Sequenced patients had shown CD8+CD57+ cell expansion by flow cytometry. The diagnosis in all patients was severe acquired aplastic anemia. The CDR3 length is 17 residues. The junction had 17 bases not matched to a gene; V was cut back by 7 bases and J by 7 bases. Germline loops: CDR1 DFQATT, CDR2 SNEGSKA (reference sequence). Profiling of TCR beta VDJ combinations and CDR3 sequences used genomic DNA as template. Using its own MiXCR run on the reads, TCRdb lists one record per CDR3 protein. The top ten clones hold less than 1% of a sample with 450,000 to 600,000 distinct CDR3 sequences, around 30% of them seen once.

The source of this sequence is a human donor with aplastic anemia. Sequences were obtained from sorted CD4+, CD8+, or CD8+CD57+ T cells (not recorded which) from PBMCs. The chain has TRBV20-1 and TRBJ1-4; 11 positions match TRBD1. CDR3 amino acids: CSVAPPGQGGLVEKLFF. The CDR3 DNA follows: TGCAGTGTAGCACCTCCGGGACAGGGGGGTCTTGTTGAAAAACTGTTTTTT.